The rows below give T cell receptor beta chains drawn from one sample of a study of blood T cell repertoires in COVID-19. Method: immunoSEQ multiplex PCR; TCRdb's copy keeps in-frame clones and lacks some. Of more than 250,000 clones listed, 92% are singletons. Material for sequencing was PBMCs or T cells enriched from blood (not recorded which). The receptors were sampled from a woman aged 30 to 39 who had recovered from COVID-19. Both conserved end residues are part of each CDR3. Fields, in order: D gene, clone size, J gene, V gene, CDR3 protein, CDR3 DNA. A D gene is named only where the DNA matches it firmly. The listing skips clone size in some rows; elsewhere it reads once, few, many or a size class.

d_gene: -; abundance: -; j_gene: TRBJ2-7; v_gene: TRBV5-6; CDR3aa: CASSSQLVDEQYF; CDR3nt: TGTGCCAGCAGCTCCCAGTTGGTCGACGAGCAGTACTTC
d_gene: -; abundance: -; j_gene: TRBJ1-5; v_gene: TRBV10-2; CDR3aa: CASSGTGGGNQPQHF; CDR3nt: TGCGCCAGCAGCGGTACGGGAGGTGGCAATCAGCCCCAGCATTTT
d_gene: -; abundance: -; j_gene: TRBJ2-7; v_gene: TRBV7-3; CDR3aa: CASSSNARKGLYF; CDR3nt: TGTGCCAGCAGCTCCAATGCCCGGAAGGGGTTGTACTTC
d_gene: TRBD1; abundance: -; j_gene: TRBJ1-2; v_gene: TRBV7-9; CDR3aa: CASSLGQGAIGYTF; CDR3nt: TGTGCCAGCAGCTTAGGACAGGGGGCCATTGGCTACACCTTC
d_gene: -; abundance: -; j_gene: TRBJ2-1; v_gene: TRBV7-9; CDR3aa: CASSLDPRGTYNEQFF; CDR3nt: TGTGCCAGCAGCTTAGATCCCCGGGGGACCTACAATGAGCAGTTCTTC
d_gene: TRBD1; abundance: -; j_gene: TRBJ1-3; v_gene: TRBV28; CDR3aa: CASSPGTARNTIYF; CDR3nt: TGTGCCAGCAGCCCAGGGACAGCGCGAAACACCATATATTTT
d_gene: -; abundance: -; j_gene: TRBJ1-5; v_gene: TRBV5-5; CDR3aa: CASSSGGGYSNQPQHF; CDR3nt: TGTGCCAGCAGCTCCGGCGGTGGTTATAGCAATCAGCCCCAGCATTTT
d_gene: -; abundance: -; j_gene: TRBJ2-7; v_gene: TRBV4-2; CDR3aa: CASSTTVGNSYEQYF; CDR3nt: TGTGCCAGCAGCACTACGGTCGGGAACTCCTACGAGCAGTACTTC
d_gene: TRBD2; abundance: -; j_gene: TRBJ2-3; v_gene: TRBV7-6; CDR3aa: CASSSGTSGTDTQYF; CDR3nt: TGTGCCAGCAGCTCAGGGACTAGCGGCACAGATACGCAGTATTTT
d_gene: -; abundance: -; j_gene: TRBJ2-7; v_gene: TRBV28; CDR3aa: CASITSLGGDEQYF; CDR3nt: TGTGCCAGCATCACCTCTTTGGGAGGAGACGAGCAGTACTTC
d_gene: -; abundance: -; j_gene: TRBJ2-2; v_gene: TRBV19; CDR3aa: CASSIEANTGELFF; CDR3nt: TGTGCCAGTAGTATAGAGGCCAACACCGGGGAGCTGTTTTTT
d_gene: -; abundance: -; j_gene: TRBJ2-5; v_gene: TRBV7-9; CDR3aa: CASSLGQLRETQYF; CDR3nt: TGTGCCAGCAGCTTAGGACAGCTCAGGGAGACCCAGTACTTC
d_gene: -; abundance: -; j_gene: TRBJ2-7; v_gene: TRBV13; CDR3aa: CASSLEVLAGEQYF; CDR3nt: TGTGCCAGCAGCTTAGAGGTACTAGCCGGCGAGCAGTACTTC
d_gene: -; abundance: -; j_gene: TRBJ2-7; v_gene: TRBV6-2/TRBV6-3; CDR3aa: CASSYSPGLSYEQYF; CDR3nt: TGTGCCAGCAGTTACTCGCCAGGGCTCTCCTACGAGCAGTACTTC
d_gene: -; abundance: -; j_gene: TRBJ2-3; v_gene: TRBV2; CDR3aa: CASSGGRWDSTDTQYF; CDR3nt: TGTGCCAGCAGTGGGGGGAGGTGGGATAGCACAGATACGCAGTATTTT
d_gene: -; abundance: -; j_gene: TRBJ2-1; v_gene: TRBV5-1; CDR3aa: CASSPGLNNEQFF; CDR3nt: TGCGCCAGCAGCCCGGGACTCAACAATGAGCAGTTCTTC
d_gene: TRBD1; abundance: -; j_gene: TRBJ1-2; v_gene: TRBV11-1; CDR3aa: CASSSQGAGGYTF; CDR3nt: TGTGCCAGCAGTTCACAGGGGGCAGGTGGCTACACCTTC
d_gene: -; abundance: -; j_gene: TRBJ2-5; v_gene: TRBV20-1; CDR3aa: CSASRSLKETQYF; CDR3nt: TGCAGTGCTAGTCGGAGTCTTAAAGAGACCCAGTACTTC
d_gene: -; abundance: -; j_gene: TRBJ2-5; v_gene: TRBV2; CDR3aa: CASSEKRGDETQYF; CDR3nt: TGTGCCAGCAGTGAGAAACGGGGAGATGAGACCCAGTACTTC
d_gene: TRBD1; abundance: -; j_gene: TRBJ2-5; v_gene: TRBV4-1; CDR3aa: CASSPNRGQETQYF; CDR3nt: TGCGCCAGCAGCCCCAACAGGGGTCAAGAGACCCAGTACTTC
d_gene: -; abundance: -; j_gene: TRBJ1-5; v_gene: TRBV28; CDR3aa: CASSSWASSGWPSNQPQHF; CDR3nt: TGTGCCAGCAGTTCTTGGGCCTCGTCTGGTTGGCCAAGCAATCAGCCCCAGCATTTT
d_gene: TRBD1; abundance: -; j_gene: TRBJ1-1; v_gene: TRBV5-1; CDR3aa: CASSLITGDTEAFF; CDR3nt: TGCGCCAGCAGCTTGATTACAGGGGACACTGAAGCTTTCTTT
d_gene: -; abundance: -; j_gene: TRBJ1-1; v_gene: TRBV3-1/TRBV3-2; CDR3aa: CASSRGPIDTEAFF; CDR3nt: TGTGCCAGCAGCCGCGGGCCGATCGACACTGAAGCTTTCTTT
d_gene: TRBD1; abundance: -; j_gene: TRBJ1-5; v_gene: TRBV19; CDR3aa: CASSSGQASNQPQHF; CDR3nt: TGTGCCAGTTCCTCCGGACAGGCTAGCAATCAGCCCCAGCATTTT
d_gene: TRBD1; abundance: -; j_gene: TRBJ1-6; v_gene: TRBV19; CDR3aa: CASSPGQGNSPLHF; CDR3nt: TGTGCCAGTAGCCCGGGACAGGGAAATTCACCCCTCCACTTT
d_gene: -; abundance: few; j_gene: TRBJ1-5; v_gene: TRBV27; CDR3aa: CASSAFRVSSNQPQHF; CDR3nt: TGTGCCAGCAGTGCCTTTAGAGTTAGTAGCAATCAGCCCCAGCATTTT
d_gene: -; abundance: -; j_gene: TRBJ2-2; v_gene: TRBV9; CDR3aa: CATAGQITGELFF; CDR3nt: TGTGCCACCGCGGGACAGATCACCGGGGAGCTGTTTTTT
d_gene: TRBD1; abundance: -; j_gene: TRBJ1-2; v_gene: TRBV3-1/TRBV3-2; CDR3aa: CASSQGQGKNGYTF; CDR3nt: TGTGCCAGCAGCCAGGGACAGGGAAAGAATGGCTACACCTTC
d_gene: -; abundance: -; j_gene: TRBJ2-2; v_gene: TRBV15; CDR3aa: CATSRPYGELFF; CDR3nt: TGTGCCACCAGCAGACCCTACGGGGAGCTGTTTTTT
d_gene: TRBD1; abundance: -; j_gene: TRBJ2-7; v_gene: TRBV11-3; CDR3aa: CASSAFVNRDRVNEQYF; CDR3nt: TGTGCCAGCAGCGCCTTCGTCAACCGGGACAGGGTCAACGAGCAGTACTTC